This T cell receptor beta chain was sequenced during a study of control samples from healthy donors and cancer patients. Germline CDR1 reads SGHAT; CDR2 reads FQNNGV. This CDR3 comprises 14 residues. Between the trimmed V and J ends, which lost 1 base and 4 bases, there was a span of 10 bases. Clones were sequenced by immunoSEQ multiplex PCR, and TCRdb holds only the in-frame ones, with some missing. Here the sample spans some 3,000 clones, over 90% being singletons. The genes are TRBV11-2 and TRBJ1-2; TRBD1 might be the D (6 bases). The receptor comes from a man between 65 and 79 years old with lung cancer. Specimen: PBMCs. The CDR3 DNA follows: TGTGCCAGCAGCTTAGTCTTAGGGGGCTATGGCTACACCTTC. Amino acids: CASSLVLGGYGYTF.